The sequence of this TCR beta chain was determined in a study of shared clonotypes between healthy human individuals. Broader study findings: An effect of sequencing depth on clonotype sharing among donors was expected. What naive subsets generally showed was a larger estimated richness than memory subsets showed.

The germline V gene has CDR1 SGHDT and CDR2 YYEEEE. This CDR3 has 14 amino acids. With 4 bases removed from V and 3 bases from J, the gap between germline ends came to 14 bases. As to this clone: As yet, its antigen is unknown.

This was a deep-level run. Sequenced by immunoSEQ multiplex PCR; TCRdb stores in-frame clones only, minus some. Among hundreds of thousands of clones listed, 90% to 97% were seen once. Cells designated naive CD8 were CD45RO-negative and were positively selected for CCR7, with terminally differentiated effector memory CD45RA+ cells excluded. The donors, healthy adults who were HIV-negative, had experienced no recent acute infections or vaccinations. This sequence joins TRBV5-6 and TRBJ2-7; perhaps TRBD2 as D (6 bases). Sequenced material: naive CD8+ T cells sorted from blood. This TCR came from a woman aged 30 to 39 in good health. The CDR3 is CASSPWWGDYEQYF. CDR3 bases: TGTGCCAGCAGCCCTTGGTGGGGGGACTACGAGCAGTACTTC.